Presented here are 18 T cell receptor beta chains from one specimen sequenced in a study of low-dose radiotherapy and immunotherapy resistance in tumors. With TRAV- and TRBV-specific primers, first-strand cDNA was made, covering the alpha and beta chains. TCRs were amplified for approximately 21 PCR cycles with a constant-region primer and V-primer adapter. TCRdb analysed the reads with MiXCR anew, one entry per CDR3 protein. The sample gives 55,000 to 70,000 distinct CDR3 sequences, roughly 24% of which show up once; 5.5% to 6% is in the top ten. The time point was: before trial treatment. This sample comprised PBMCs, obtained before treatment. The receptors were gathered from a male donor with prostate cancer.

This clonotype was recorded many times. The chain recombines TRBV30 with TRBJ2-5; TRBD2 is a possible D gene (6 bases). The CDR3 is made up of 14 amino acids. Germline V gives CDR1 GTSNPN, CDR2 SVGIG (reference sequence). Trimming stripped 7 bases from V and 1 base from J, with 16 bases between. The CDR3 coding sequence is TGTGCCTATACGGGGACTGGCTCCCAAGAGACCCAGTACTTC. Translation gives CAYTGTGSQETQYF.

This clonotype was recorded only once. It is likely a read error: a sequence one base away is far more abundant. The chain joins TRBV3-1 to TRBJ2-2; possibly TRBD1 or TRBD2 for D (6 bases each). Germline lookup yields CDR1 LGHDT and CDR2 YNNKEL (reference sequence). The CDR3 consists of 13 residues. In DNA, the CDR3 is TGTGCCAGCAGATCCGGGGGCTCCGGGGAGCAGTTTTTT. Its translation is CASRSGGSGEQFF.

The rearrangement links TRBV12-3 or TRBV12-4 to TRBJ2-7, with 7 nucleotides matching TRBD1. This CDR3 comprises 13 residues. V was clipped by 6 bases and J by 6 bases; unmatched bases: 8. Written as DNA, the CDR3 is TGTGCCAGCAGGCCCTCAGGGGGTGGCGAGCAGTACTTC. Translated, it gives CASRPSGGGEQYF.

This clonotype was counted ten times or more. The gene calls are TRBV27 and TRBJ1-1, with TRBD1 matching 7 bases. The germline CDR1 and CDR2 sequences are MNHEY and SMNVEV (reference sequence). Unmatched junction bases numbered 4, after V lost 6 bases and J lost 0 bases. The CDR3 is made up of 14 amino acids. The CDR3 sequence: CASRRDRMNTEAFF. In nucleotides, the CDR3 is TGTGCCAGCAGAAGGGACAGAATGAACACTGAAGCTTTCTTT.

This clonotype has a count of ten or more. The CDR3 DNA reads as TGCGCCAGCAGCTTGGAGGGACAGGGGGTAGATACGCAGTATTTT. Protein: CASSLEGQGVDTQYF. V is TRBV5-1 and J is TRBJ2-3; 11 bases are shared with TRBD1. CDR1 and CDR2 (germline): SGHRS, YFSETQ. This CDR3 is 15 amino acids long. The J segment lost 5 bases and the V segment lost 0 bases, leaving 2 bases of the junction unmatched.

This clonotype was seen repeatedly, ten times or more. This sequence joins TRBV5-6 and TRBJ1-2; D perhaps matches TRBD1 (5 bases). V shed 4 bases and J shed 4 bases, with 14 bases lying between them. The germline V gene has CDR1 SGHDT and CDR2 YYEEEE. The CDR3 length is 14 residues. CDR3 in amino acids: CASSDSTPGYGYTF. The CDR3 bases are TGTGCCAGCAGCGACAGCACCCCGGGCTATGGCTACACCTTC.

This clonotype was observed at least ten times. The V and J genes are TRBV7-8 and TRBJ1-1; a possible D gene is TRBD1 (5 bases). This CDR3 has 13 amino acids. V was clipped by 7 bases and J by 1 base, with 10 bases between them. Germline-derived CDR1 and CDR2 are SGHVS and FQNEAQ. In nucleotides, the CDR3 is TGTGCCAGCACCGGACAAAAGAACACTGAAGCTTTCTTT. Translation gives CASTGQKNTEAFF.

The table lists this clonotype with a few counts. As DNA, the CDR3 is TGTGCCAGCAGAAACCTTAGCGGGAGGAACTACGAGCAGTACTTC. Its protein product is CASRNLSGRNYEQYF. This chain uses TRBV6-2 or TRBV6-3 with TRBJ2-7; 10 bases fit TRBD2. The CDR3 contains 15 residues. Germline V gene sequence: CDR1 MNHEY, CDR2 SVGEGT. The V gene end was trimmed by 6 bases and the J gene end by 3 bases; junction bases not matched to a gene: 8.

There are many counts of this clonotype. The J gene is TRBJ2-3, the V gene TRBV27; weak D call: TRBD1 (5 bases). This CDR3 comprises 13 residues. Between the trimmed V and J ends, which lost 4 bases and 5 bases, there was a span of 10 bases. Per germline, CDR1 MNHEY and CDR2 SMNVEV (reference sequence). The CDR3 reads CASSWRQGDTQYF. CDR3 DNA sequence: TGTGCCAGCAGTTGGCGTCAGGGAGATACGCAGTATTTT.

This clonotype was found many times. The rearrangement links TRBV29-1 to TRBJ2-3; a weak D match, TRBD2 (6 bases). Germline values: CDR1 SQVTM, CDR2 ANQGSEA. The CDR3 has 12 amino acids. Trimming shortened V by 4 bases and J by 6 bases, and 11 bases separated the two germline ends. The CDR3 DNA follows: TGCAGCGTTGTCGGAGGGGTGGATACGCAGTATTTT. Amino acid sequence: CSVVGGVDTQYF.

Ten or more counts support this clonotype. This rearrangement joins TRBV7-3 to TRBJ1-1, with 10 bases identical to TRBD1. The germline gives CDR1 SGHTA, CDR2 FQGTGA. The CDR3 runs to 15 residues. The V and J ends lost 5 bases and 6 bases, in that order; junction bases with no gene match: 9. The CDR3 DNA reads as TGTGCCAGCAGCCATTATCCCGACAGGGGGCCTGAAGCTTTCTTT. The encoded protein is CASSHYPDRGPEAFF.

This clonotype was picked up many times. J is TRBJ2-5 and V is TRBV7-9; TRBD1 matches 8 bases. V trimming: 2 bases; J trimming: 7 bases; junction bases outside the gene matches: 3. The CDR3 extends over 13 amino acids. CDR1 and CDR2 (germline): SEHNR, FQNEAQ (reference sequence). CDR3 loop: CASSLLQGGTQYF. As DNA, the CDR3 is TGTGCCAGCAGCTTACTACAGGGGGGGACCCAGTACTTC.

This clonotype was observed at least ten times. CDR3 amino acids: CSAGDREDTTRQYF. Written as DNA, the CDR3 is TGCAGTGCTGGGGACAGGGAAGATACGACGCGGCAGTACTTC. The J gene is TRBJ2-7, the V gene TRBV20-1; 9 positions agree with TRBD1. The CDR3 consists of 14 residues. J gave up 9 bases and V 5 bases, and 14 bases lay outside the gene matches. Germline assignment: CDR1 DFQATT and CDR2 SNEGSKA (reference sequence).

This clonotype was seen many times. The CDR3 DNA reads TGTGCCAGCAGTTTTACCTGGGCCACCGGGGAGCTGTTTTTT. It is translated as CASSFTWATGELFF. The chain has TRBV28 and TRBJ2-2, with D unresolved. Germline CDR1 is MDHEN and CDR2 is SYDVKM. CDR3 size: 14 residues. The ends were cut back, 3 bases at V and 4 bases at J, with 9 bases in the middle.

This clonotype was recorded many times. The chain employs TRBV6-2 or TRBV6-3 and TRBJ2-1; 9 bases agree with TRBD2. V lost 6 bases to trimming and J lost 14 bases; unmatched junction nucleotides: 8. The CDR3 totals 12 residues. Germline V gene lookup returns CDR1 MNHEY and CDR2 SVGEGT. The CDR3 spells CASRSLAGGEFF. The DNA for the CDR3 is TGTGCCAGCAGAAGCCTGGCGGGGGGGGAGTTCTTC.

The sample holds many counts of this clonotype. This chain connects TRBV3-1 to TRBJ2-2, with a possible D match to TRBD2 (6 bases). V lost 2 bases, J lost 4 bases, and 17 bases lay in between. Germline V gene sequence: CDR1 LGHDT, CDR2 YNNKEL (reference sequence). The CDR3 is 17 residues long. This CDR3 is CASSQPLTGTGTGELFF. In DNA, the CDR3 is TGTGCCAGCAGCCAACCTTTGACCGGGACTGGCACCGGGGAGCTGTTTTTT.

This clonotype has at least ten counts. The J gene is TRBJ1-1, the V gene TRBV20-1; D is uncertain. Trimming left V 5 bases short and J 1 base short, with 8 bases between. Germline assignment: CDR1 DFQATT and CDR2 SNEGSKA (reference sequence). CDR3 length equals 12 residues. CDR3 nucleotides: TGCAGTGCTTCCACAGCGAACACTGAAGCTTTCTTT. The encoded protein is CSASTANTEAFF.

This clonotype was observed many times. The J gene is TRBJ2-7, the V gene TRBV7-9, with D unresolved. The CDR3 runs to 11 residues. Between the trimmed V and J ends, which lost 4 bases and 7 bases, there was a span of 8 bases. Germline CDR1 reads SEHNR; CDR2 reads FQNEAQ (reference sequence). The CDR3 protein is CASSSESEQYF. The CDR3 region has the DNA TGTGCCAGCAGCTCTGAGTCGGAGCAGTACTTC.